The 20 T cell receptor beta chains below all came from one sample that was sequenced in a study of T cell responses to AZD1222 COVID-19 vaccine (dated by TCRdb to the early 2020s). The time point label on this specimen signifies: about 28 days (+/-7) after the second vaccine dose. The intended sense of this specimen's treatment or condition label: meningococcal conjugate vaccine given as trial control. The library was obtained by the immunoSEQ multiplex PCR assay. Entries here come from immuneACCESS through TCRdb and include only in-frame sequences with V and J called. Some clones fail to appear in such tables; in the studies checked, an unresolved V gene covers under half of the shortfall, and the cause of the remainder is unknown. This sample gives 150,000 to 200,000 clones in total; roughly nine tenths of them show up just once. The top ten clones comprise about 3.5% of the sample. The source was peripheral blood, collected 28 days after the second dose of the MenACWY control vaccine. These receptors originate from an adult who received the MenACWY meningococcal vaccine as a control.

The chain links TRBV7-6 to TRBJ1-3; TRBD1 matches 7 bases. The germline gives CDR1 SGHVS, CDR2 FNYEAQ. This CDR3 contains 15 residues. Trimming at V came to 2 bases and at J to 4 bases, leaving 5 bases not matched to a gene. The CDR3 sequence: CASSLIIGGGNTIYF. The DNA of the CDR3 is TGTGCCAGCAGCTTAATTATAGGGGGCGGAAACACCATATATTTT.

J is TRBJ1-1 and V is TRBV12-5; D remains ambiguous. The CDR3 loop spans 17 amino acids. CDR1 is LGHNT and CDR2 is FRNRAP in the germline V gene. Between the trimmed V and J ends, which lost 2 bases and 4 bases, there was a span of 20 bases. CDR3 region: CASGLPIFEDRTTEAFF. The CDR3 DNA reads TGTGCTAGTGGTTTGCCCATATTCGAGGATAGGACCACTGAAGCTTTCTTT.

The CDR3 is CASSRTGDGYNEQFF. CDR3 DNA sequence: TGTGCCAGCAGCCGTACAGGGGATGGGTACAATGAGCAGTTCTTC. This chain links TRBV7-3 with TRBJ2-1; 7 positions match TRBD1. CDR3 length: 15 residues. The V segment lost 5 bases and the J segment 4 bases; nucleotides outside the gene matches: 8. CDR1 and CDR2 from the germline V gene are SGHTA and FQGTGA.

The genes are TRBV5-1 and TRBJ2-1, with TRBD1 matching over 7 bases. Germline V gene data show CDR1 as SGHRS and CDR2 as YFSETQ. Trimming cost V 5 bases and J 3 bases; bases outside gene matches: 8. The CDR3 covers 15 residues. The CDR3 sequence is CASRLTGENYNEQFF. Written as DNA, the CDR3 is TGCGCCAGCAGATTAACAGGGGAGAACTACAATGAGCAGTTCTTC.

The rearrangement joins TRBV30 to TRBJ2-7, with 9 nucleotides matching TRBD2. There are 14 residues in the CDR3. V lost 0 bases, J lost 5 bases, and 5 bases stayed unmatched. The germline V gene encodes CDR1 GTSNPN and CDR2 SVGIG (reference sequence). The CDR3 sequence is CAWSVQTSGNEQYF. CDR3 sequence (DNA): TGTGCCTGGAGTGTACAGACTAGCGGAAACGAGCAGTACTTC.

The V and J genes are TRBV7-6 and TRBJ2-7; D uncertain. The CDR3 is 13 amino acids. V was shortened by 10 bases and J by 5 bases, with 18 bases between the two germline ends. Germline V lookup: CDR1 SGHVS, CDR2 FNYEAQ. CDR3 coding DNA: TGTGCCATTTCCTTGGGCCCAGCGAACGAGCAGTACTTC. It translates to CAISLGPANEQYF.

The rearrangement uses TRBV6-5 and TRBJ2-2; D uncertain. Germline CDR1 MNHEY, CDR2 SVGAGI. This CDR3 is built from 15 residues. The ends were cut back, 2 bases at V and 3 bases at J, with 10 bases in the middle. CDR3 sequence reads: CASSYGSGYTGELFF. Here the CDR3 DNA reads TGTGCCAGCAGTTACGGGTCCGGGTACACCGGGGAGCTGTTTTTT.

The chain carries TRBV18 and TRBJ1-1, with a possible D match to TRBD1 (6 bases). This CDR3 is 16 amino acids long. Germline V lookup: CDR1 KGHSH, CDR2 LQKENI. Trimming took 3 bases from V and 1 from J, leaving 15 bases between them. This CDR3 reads CASSPLVGQPNTEAFF. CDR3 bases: TGTGCCAGCTCACCTCTCGTAGGACAGCCGAACACTGAAGCTTTCTTT.

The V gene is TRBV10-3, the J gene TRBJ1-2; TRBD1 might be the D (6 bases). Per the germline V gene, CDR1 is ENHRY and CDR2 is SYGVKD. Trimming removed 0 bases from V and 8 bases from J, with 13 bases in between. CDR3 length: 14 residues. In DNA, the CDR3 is TGTGCCATCAGTGAGTCGGGCAGGGGTCGCGGCTACACCTTC. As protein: CAISESGRGRGYTF.

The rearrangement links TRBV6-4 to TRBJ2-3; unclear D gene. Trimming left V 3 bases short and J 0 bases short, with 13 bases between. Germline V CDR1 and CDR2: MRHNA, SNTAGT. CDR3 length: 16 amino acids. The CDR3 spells CASSELGYSSTDTQYF. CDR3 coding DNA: TGTGCCAGCAGTGAGTTAGGATACTCTAGCACAGATACGCAGTATTTT.

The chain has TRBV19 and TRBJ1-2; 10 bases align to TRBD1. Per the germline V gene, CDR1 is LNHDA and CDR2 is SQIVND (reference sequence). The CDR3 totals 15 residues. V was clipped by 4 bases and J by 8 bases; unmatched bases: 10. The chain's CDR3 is CASSTRQGARNGYTF. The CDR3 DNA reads TGTGCCAGTAGTACGCGACAGGGGGCGCGGAACGGCTACACCTTC. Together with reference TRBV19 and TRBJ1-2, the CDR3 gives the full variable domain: DGGITQSPKYLFRKEGQNVTLSCEQNLNHDAMYWYRQDPGQGLRLIYYSQIVNDFQKGDIAEGYSVSREKKESFPLTVTSAQKNPTAFYLCASSTRQGARNGYTFGSGTRLTVV.

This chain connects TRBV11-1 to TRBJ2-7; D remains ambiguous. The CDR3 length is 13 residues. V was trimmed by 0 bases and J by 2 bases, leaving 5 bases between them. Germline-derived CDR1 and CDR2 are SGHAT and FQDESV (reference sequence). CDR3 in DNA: TGTGCCAGCAGCTTAGCAGGGCCCTACGAGCAGTACTTC. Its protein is CASSLAGPYEQYF. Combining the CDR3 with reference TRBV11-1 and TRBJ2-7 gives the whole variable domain EAEVAQSPRYKITEKSQAVAFWCDPISGHATLYWYRQILGQGPELLVQFQDESVVDDSQLPKDRFSAERLKGVDSTLKIQPAELGDSAMYLCASSLAGPYEQYFGPGTRLTVT.

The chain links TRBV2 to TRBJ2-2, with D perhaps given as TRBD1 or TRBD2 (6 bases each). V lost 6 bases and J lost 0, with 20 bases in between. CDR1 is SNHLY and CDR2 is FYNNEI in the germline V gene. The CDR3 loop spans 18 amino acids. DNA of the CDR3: TGTGCCAGCAGGGAGGGGGGCCGCCCATCCGCGAACACCGGGGAGCTGTTTTTT. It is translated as CASREGGRPSANTGELFF.

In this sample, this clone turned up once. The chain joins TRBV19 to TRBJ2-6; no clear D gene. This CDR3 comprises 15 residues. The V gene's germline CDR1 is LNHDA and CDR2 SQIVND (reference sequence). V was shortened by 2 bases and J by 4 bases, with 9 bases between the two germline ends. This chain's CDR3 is CASSIPRRGANVLTF. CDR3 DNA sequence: TGTGCCAGTAGTATACCCCGCCGGGGGGCCAACGTCCTGACTTTC. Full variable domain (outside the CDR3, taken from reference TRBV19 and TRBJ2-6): DGGITQSPKYLFRKEGQNVTLSCEQNLNHDAMYWYRQDPGQGLRLIYYSQIVNDFQKGDIAEGYSVSREKKESFPLTVTSAQKNPTAFYLCASSIPRRGANVLTFGAGSRLTVL.

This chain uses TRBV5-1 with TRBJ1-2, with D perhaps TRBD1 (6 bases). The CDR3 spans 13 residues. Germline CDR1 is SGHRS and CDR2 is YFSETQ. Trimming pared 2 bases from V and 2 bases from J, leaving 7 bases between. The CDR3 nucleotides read TGCGCCAGCAGCTTCCAGGGGAACTATGGCTACACCTTC. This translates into CASSFQGNYGYTF.

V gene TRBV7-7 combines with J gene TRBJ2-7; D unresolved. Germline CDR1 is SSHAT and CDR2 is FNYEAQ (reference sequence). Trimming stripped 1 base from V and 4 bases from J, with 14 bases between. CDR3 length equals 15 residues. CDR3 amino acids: CASSLGVSPVYEQYF. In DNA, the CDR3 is TGTGCCAGCAGCTTAGGGGTGTCACCCGTATACGAGCAGTACTTC.

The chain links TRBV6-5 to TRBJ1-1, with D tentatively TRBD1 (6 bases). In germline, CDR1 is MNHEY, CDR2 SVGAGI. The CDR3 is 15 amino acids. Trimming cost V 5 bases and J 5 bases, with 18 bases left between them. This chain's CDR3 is CASSLGGQGLTEAFF. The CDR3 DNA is TGTGCCAGCAGTCTAGGTGGGCAGGGGTTGACTGAAGCTTTCTTT.

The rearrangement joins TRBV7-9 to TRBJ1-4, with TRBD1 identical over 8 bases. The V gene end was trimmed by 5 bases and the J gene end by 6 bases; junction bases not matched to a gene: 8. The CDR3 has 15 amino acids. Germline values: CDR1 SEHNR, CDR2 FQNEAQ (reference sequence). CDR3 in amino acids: CASSKDRALHEKLFF. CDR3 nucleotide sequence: TGTGCCAGCAGCAAGGACAGGGCTTTGCATGAAAAACTGTTTTTT.

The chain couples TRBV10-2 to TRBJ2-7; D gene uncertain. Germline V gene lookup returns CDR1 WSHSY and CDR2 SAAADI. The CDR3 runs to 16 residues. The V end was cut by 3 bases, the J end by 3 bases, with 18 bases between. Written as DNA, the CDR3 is TGCGCCAGCAGTGAAAGGGCTGGGAAGTTCGACTACGAGCAGTACTTC. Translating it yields CASSERAGKFDYEQYF.

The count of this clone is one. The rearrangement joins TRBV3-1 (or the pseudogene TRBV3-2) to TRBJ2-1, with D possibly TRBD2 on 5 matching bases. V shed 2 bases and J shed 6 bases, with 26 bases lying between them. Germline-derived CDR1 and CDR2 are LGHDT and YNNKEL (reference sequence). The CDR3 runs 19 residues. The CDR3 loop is CASSQNHKRGQVGGNEQFF. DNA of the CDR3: TGTGCCAGCAGCCAAAACCACAAACGCGGGCAGGTCGGCGGCAATGAGCAGTTCTTC.